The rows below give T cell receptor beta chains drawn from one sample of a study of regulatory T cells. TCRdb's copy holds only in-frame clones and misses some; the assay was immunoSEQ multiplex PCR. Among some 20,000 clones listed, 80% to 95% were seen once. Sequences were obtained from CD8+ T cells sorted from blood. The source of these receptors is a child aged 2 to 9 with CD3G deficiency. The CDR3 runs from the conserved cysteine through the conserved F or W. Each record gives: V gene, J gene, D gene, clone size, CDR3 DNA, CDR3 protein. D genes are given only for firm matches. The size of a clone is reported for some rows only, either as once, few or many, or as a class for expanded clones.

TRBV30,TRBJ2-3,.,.,TGTGCCTGGAGCCTAGGGTGGGCAGATACGCAGTATTTT,CAWSLGWADTQYF
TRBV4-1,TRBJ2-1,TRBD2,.,TGCGCCAGCAGCCCGACTAGCACCAATGAGCAGTTCTTC,CASSPTSTNEQFF
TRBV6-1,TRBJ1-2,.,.,TGTGCCAGCAGTGATGGGAACTATGGCTACACCTTC,CASSDGNYGYTF
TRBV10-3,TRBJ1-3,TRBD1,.,TGTGCCATCACAGAGACAGGGTGGAGGTTGTCCATATATTTT,CAITETGWRLSIYF
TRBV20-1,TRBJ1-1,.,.,TGCAGTGCTCCACGAGGGGGGCCGAGCTTT,CSAPRGGPSF
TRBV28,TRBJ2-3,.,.,TGTGCCAGCAGTTATGGACATTTCACAGATACGCAGTATTTT,CASSYGHFTDTQYF
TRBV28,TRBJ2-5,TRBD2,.,TGTGCCAGCAGTTTACGTCGGGGGGGCTTAGGGCAAGAGACCCAGTACTTC,CASSLRRGGLGQETQYF
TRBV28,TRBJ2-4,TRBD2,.,TGTGCCAGCAGTTTAGGACTAGCGGGAGAAGGGGACATTCAGTACTTC,CASSLGLAGEGDIQYF
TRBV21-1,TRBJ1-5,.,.,TGTGCCAGCAGCAAAGACCCCACAAAGGTGAGTCAGCCCCAGCATTTT,CASSKDPTKVSQPQHF
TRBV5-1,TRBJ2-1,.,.,TGCGCCAGCAGCGGCCCAAATGAGCAGTTCTTC,CASSGPNEQFF
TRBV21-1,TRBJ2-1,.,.,TGTGCCAGCAGCAAAATTTGTGTCCGCAATGAGCAGTTCTTC,CASSKICVRNEQFF
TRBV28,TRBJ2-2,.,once,TGTGCCAGCAGTTTTAACTCAAACCGGAGGACCGGGGAGCTGTTTTTT,CASSFNSNRRTGELFF
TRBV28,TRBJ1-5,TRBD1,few,TGTGCCAGCAGTCCCGGGACAGGGTACAGCAATCAGCCCCAGCATTTT,CASSPGTGYSNQPQHF
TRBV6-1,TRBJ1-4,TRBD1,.,TGTGCCAGCAGTGAAAGATGGGACAGGGGGTACGAAAAACTGTTTTTT,CASSERWDRGYEKLFF
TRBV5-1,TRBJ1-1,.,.,TGCGCCAGCAGCTTGAAGGGGGGCACTGAAGCTTTCTTT,CASSLKGGTEAFF
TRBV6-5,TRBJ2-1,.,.,TGTGCCAGCAGCAAAGACATGAATGAGCAGTTCTTC,CASSKDMNEQFF
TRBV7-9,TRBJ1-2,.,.,TGTGCCAGCAGCTTAGGTAACAGCGGCTACACCTTC,CASSLGNSGYTF
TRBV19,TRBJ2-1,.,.,TGTGCCAGTAGTATAGGAAATGAGCAGTTCTTC,CASSIGNEQFF
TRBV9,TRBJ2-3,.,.,TGTGCCAGCAGCGTTGGAGGGTCCCCAGATACGCAGTATTTT,CASSVGGSPDTQYF
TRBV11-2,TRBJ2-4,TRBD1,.,TGTGCCAGCAGCTTAGGGACAGGGGGTTTTCAGTACTTC,CASSLGTGGFQYF
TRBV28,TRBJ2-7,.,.,TGTGCCAGCAGTTTATTTCCCGGTAGTTCGCACGAGCAGTACTTC,CASSLFPGSSHEQYF
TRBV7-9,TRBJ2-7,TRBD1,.,TGTGCCAGCAGCCCTCAGGGGGTCTACGAGCAGTACTTC,CASSPQGVYEQYF
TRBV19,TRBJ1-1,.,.,TGTGCCAGTAGTATATCAGGGAGCACTGAAGCTTTCTTT,CASSISGSTEAFF
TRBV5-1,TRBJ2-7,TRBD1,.,TGCGCCAGCAGCATCGGACAGGGGTCCTACGAGCAGTACTTC,CASSIGQGSYEQYF
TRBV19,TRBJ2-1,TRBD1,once,TGTGCCAGTAGTCCCGGGACAGGGAGTGAGCAGTTCTTC,CASSPGTGSEQFF
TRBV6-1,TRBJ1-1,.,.,TGTGCCAGCACACGGTCGGGGACTGAAGCTTTCTTT,CASTRSGTEAFF
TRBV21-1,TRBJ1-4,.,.,TGTGCCAGCAGCAAAGAGGGGGCTGAGCGGAGGCGGACGCGTGCAACTAATGAAAAACTGTTTTTT,CASSKEGAERRRTRATNEKLFF
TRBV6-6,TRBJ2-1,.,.,TGTGCCAGCAGTCTGGAGGGCCACAATGAGCAGTTCTTC,CASSLEGHNEQFF
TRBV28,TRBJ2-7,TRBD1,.,TGTGCCAGCAGCAGTGGGACAGGGGGACCCCCCCGCGGGGAGGGGGTCTACGAGCAGTACTTC,CASSSGTGGPPRGEGVYEQYF
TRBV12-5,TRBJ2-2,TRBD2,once,TGTGCTAGTGGTTTCGGGACTAGCGGGAGGGCCAACACCGGGGAGCTGTTTTTT,CASGFGTSGRANTGELFF
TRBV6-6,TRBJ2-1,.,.,TGTGCCAGCAGTTATAATAACGGAGGAAAGGAGCAGTTCTTC,CASSYNNGGKEQFF
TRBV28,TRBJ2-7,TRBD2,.,TGTGCCAGCAGTACATTAGCGGGAGGCTACGAGCAGTACTTC,CASSTLAGGYEQYF
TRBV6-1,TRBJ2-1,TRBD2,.,TGTGCCAGCAGCAATAGCGGGAGGGGCGAGCAGTTCTTC,CASSNSGRGEQFF
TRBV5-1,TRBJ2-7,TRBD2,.,TGCGCCAGCAGCTTGGGGCCTAGCGGTTCCTACGAGCAGTACTTC,CASSLGPSGSYEQYF
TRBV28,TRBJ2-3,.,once,TGTGCCAGCAGTTCACTAGGGGGCACAGATACGCAGTATTTT,CASSSLGGTDTQYF
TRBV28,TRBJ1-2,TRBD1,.,TGTGCCAGCAGTTTGGACAGGGGATTTGGCTACACCTTC,CASSLDRGFGYTF
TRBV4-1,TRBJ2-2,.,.,TGCGCCAGCAGCCAAGGCCTCGGGACCGGGGAGCTGTTTTTT,CASSQGLGTGELFF